This T cell receptor (beta chain) came from a study of cytomegalovirus exposure and HLA in healthy donors. The PCR was carried out with 60 Vbeta primers and 13 Jbeta primers. Profiling relied on immunoSEQ multiplex PCR, and the TCRdb table lists in-frame clones only, not all of them. This sample carries approximately 110,000 clones, approximately 80% of them seen once, and the ten largest clones take roughly 0.9%. This clone was seen only a few times. Trimming at V came to 5 bases and at J to 0 bases, leaving 1 base not matched to a gene. This CDR3 comprises 13 residues. In germline, CDR1 is SGHDT, CDR2 YYEEEE.

Sample: PBMCs. The gene calls are TRBV5-6 and TRBJ1-1; 7 bases line up with TRBD1. The receptor was derived from a woman aged 25 to 45 in good health and CMV-seronegative. CDR3 residues: CASRQGLNTEAFF. Here the CDR3 DNA reads TGTGCCAGCAGACAGGGGTTGAACACTGAAGCTTTCTTT.